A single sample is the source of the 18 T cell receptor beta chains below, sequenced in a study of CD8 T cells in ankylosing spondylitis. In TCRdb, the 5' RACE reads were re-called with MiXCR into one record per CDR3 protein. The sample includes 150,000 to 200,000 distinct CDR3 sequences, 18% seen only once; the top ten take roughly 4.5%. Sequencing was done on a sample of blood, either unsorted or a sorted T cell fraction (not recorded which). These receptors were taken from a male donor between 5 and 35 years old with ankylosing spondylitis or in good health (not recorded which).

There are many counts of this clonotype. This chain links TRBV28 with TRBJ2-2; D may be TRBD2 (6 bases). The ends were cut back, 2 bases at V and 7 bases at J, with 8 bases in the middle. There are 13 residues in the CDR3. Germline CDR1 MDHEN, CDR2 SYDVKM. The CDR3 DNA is TGTGCCAGCAGTTTAGCGGGGTTCGGGGAGCTGTTTTTT. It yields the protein CASSLAGFGELFF. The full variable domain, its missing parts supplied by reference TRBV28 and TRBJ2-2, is DVKVTQSSRYLVKRTGEKVFLECVQDMDHENMFWYRQDPGLGLRLIYFSYDVKMKEKGDIPEGYSVSREKKERFSLILESASTNQTSMYLCASSLAGFGELFFGEGSRLTVL.

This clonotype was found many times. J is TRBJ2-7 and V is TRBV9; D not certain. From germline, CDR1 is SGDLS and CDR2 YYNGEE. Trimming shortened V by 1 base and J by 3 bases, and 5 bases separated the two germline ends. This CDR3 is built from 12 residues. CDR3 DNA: TGTGCCAGCAGCGTATTGGACTACGAGCAGTACGTC. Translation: CASSVLDYEQYV.

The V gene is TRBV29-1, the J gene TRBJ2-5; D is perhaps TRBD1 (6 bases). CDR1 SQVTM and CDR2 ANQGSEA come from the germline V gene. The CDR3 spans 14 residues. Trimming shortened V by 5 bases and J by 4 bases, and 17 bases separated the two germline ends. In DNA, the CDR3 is TGCAGCGTTAGATTCTTCAGGGGTGGAGAGACCCAGTACTTC. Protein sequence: CSVRFFRGGETQYF. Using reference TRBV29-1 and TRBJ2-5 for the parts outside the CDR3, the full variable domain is SAVISQKPSRDICQRGTSLTIQCQVDSQVTMMFWYRQQPGQSLTLIATANQGSEATYESGFVIDKFPISRPNLTFSTLTVSNMSPEDSSIYLCSVRFFRGGETQYFGPGTRLLVL.

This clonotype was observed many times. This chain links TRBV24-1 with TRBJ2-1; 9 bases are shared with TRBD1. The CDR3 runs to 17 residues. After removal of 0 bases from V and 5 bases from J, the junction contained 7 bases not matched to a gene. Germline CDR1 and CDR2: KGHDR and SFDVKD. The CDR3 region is CATSDLRTGTGNNEQFF. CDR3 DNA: TGTGCCACCAGTGATTTGCGCACCGGGACAGGGAACAATGAGCAGTTCTTC.

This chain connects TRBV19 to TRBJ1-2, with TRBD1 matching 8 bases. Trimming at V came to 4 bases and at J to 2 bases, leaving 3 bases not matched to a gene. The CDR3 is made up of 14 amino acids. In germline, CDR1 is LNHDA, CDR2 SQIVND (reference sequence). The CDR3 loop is CASSTGQGNYGYTF. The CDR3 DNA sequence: TGTGCCAGTAGTACTGGACAGGGAAACTATGGCTACACCTTC. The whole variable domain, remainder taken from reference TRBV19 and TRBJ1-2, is DGGITQSPKYLFRKEGQNVTLSCEQNLNHDAMYWYRQDPGQGLRLIYYSQIVNDFQKGDIAEGYSVSREKKESFPLTVTSAQKNPTAFYLCASSTGQGNYGYTFGSGTRLTVV.

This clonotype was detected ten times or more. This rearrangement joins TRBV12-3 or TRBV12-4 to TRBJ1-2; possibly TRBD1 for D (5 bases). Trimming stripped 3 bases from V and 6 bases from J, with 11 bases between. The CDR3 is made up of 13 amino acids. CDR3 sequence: CASSLGEGNGYTF. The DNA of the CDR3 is TGTGCCAGCAGTTTGGGGGAGGGGAATGGCTACACCTTC.

The CDR3 DNA sequence: TGCGCCAGCAGCCGAGAGACCGGTGAGCAGTTCTTC. Amino acids: CASSRETGEQFF. This chain joins TRBV5-1 and TRBJ2-1; D unresolved. The CDR3 totals 12 residues. Germline assignment: CDR1 SGHRS and CDR2 YFSETQ. V dropped 4 bases and J dropped 9 bases, with 11 bases sitting between them.

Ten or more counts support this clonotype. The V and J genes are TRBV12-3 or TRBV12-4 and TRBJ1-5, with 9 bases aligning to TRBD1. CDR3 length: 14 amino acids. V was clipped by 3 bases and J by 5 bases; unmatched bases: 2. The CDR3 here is CASSFWDRDQPQHF. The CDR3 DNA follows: TGTGCCAGCAGTTTCTGGGACAGGGATCAGCCCCAGCATTTT.

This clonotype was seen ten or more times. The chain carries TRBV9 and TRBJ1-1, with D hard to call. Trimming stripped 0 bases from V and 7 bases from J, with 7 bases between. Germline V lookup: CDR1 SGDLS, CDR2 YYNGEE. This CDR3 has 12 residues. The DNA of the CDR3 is TGTGCCAGCAGCGTAGGTGGGGTTGAAGCTTTCTTT. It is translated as CASSVGGVEAFF.

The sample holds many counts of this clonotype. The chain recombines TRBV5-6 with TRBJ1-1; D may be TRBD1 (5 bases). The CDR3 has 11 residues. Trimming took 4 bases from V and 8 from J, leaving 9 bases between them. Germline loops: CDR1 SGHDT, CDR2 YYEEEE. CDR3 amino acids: CASSVDSEAFF. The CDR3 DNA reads TGTGCCAGCAGCGTCGACAGCGAAGCTTTCTTT.

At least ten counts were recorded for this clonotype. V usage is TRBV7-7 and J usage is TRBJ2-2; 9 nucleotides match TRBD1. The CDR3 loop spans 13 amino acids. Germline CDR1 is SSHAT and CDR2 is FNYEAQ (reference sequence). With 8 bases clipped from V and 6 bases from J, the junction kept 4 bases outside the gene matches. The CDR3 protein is CASGTGSPGELFF. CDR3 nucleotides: TGTGCCAGCGGGACAGGGTCCCCCGGGGAGCTGTTTTTT.

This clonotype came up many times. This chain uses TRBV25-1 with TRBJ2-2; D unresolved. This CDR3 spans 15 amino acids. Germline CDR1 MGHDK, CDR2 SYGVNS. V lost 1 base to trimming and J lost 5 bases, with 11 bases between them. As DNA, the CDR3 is TGTGCCAGCAGTGAATCCCGACGCGAGACCGGGGAGCTGTTTTTT. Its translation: CASSESRRETGELFF.

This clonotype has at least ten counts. Here the CDR3 DNA reads TGTGCCAGCAGCCACGCTTGGGACTGGGATTCAGGAGAGCAGTACTTC. This sequence encodes CASSHAWDWDSGEQYF. This chain connects TRBV3-1 to TRBJ2-7, with D perhaps TRBD2 (6 bases). CDR1 LGHDT and CDR2 YNNKEL come from the germline V gene (reference sequence). The CDR3 is 16 residues long. The ends were cut back, 3 bases at V and 7 bases at J, with 22 bases in the middle.

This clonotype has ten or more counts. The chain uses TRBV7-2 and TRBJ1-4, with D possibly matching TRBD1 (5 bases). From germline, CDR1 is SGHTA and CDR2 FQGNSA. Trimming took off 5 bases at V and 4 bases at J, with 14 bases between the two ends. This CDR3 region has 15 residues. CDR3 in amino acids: CASSQASRVNEKLFF. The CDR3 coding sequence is TGTGCCAGCAGCCAGGCCTCCAGGGTTAATGAAAAACTGTTTTTT.

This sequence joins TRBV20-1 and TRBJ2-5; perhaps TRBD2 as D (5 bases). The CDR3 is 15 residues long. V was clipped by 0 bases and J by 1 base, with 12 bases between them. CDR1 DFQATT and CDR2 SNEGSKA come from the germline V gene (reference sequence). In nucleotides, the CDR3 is TGCAGTGCTAGAGATGTAACTAGTCCCCAAGAGACCCAGTACTTC. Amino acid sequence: CSARDVTSPQETQYF.

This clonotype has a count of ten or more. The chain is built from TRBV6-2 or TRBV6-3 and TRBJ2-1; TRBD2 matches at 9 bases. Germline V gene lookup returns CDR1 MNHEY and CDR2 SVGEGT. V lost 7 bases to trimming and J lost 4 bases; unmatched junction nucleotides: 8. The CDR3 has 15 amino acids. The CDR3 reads CASTPGLAWYNEQFF. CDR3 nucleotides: TGTGCCAGCACCCCCGGACTAGCGTGGTACAATGAGCAGTTCTTC.

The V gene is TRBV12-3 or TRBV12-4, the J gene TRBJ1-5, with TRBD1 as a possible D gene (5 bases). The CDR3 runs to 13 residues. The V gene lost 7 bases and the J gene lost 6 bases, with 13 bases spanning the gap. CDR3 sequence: CASTQGSSQPQHF. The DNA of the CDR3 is TGTGCCAGCACCCAGGGATCCAGTCAGCCCCAGCATTTT.

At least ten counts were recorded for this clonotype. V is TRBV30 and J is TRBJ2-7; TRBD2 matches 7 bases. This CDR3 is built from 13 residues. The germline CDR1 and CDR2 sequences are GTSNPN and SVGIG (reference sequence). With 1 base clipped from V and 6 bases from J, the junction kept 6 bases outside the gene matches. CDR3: CAWSGTSQGEQYF. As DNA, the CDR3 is TGTGCCTGGAGTGGGACTAGTCAGGGCGAGCAGTACTTC.